The rows below give T cell receptor beta chains drawn from one sample of a study of cytomegalovirus exposure and HLA in healthy donors. Generated by immunoSEQ multiplex PCR, the TCRdb table keeps only in-frame clones and is missing some. The profile shows about 150,000 clones, around 84% of them singletons. Sequencing was carried out using PBMCs. The source of these receptors is a woman aged 18-29 years in good health and CMV-seronegative. Each CDR3 is given with its conserved first and last residue. A D gene is named only where the DNA matches it firmly. A row's size may be missing; if present it is once, few, many or a size class.

clone_size	v_call	j_call	d_call	cdr3_aa
once	TRBV27	TRBJ2-7	TRBD1	CASSRPGTVRYEQYF
NA	TRBV19	TRBJ2-1	TRBD2	CASSIGLAGTDEQFF
few	TRBV5-4	TRBJ2-3	TRBD2	CASRGGLAGRADTQYF
once	TRBV12-5	TRBJ2-1	TRBD2	CASGLVMGLAGPSYNEQFF
NA	TRBV19	TRBJ2-7	TRBD1	CASGDRGSSYEQYF
NA	TRBV6-1	TRBJ2-7	TRBD1	CASSDPRTGRLDEQYF
NA	TRBV7-3	TRBJ1-3	NA	CASSLSSGNTIYF
NA	TRBV11-2	TRBJ2-5	NA	CASSLVRGQETQYF
once	TRBV19	TRBJ1-4	NA	CASSQGYATNEKLFF
NA	TRBV28	TRBJ2-7	TRBD2	CASSRSPGLAGGVRRYYEQYF
NA	TRBV6-5	TRBJ1-5	NA	CASSTGGNQPQHF
NA	TRBV4-2	TRBJ2-5	TRBD2	CASSFFGGGAGETQYF
NA	TRBV28	TRBJ1-2	NA	CASSFRGIRCGYTF
NA	TRBV7-3	TRBJ2-6	NA	CASSLVDRTSGANVLTF
NA	TRBV10-2	TRBJ2-3	NA	CASSGGPLGFDTQYF
NA	TRBV11-3	TRBJ2-1	NA	CASSSGGLDEQFF
NA	TRBV5-4	TRBJ1-5	TRBD1	CASSYRTGANSNQPQHF
few	TRBV6-6	TRBJ1-3	TRBD1	CASSPPTGGYTIYF
NA	TRBV5-1	TRBJ2-5	TRBD1	CASSLVQGAMETQYF
NA	TRBV19	TRBJ1-6	NA	CATPPIGSPPLHF
NA	TRBV29-1	TRBJ1-1	NA	CSVDRRTEAFF
NA	TRBV5-1	TRBJ1-5	TRBD1	CASSLSGQGEPQHF
NA	TRBV28	TRBJ2-7	NA	CASSPTESYEQYF
NA	TRBV9	TRBJ1-1	NA	CASSGIQGSNTEAFF